What follows describes a single T cell receptor beta chain. The antigen remains unidentified. This sample was included in a study of T cells after yellow fever vaccination. Findings and caveats of the study: Overall, a small share of clonotypes was seen in both CD4 and CD8 compartments. When the response was secondary, it was weaker but reached its peak faster, day 5 versus 15. FACS-sorted repertoires could contain abundant clonotypes contaminating from the bulk population.

From germline, CDR1 is SGHVS and CDR2 FQNEAQ. The CDR3 loop spans 14 amino acids. V was shortened by 2 bases and J by 1 base, with 9 bases between the two germline ends. A universal primer site and UMIs were added as TCR cDNA was made by 5'RACE template switching. A single record per CDR3 protein comes from TCRdb applying MiXCR to the 5' RACE reads. This table has 250,000 to 350,000 distinct CDR3 sequences, 6.8% appearing once. This specimen was PBMCs, taken around 45 days after the first yellow fever vaccination. This receptor was identified in a man between 18 and 29 years old who received the YFV17D yellow fever vaccine. The chain uses TRBV7-8 and TRBJ2-7; D is possibly TRBD1 (5 bases). Here the CDR3 reads CASSLLAGSYEQYF. CDR3 coding DNA: TGTGCCAGCAGCTTACTTGCAGGGTCCTACGAGCAGTACTTC.